A single sample is the source of the 6 T cell receptor beta chains below, sequenced in a study of OX40 agonist ivuxolimab in advanced cancers. Sequenced by immunoSEQ multiplex PCR; TCRdb stores in-frame clones only, minus some. The sample holds under 35,000 clones, roughly 87% seen once. The sample was CD4+ or CD8+ T cells sorted from blood, taken in a trial of the OX40 agonist ivuxolimab. Every receptor here comes from an adult with an advanced solid tumor such as melanoma, head and neck, liver or kidney cancer.

The chain joins TRBV11-2 to TRBJ2-1; D is uncertain. V was pared by 0 bases and J by 5 bases, with 5 bases between. Germline V gene lookup returns CDR1 SGHAT and CDR2 FQNNGV. The CDR3 covers 13 residues. Here the CDR3 reads CASSLDRNNEQFF. The CDR3 bases are TGTGCCAGCAGCTTAGACAGAAACAATGAGCAGTTCTTC. Combining the CDR3 with reference TRBV11-2 and TRBJ2-1 gives the whole variable domain EAGVAQSPRYKIIEKRQSVAFWCNPISGHATLYWYQQILGQGPKLLIQFQNNGVVDDSQLPKDRFSAERLKGVDSTLKIQPAKLEDSAVYLCASSLDRNNEQFFGPGTRLTVL.

The chain uses TRBV7-2 and TRBJ2-2, with TRBD2 matching 11 bases. Germline CDR1 and CDR2: SGHTA and FQGNSA. After removal of 1 base from V and 6 bases from J, the junction contained 7 bases not matched to a gene. CDR3 length: 17 amino acids. In DNA, the CDR3 is TGTGCCAGCAGCTTAGTTAGCGGGAGGGCCAGATCCGGGGAGCTGTTTTTT. This gives the protein CASSLVSGRARSGELFF. Filled out from reference TRBV7-2 and TRBJ2-2, the complete variable domain reads GAGVSQSPSNKVTEKGKDVELRCDPISGHTALYWYRQSLGQGLEFLIYFQGNSAPDKSGLPSDRFSAERTGGSVSTLTIQRTQQEDSAVYLCASSLVSGRARSGELFFGEGSRLTVL.

V gene TRBV18 combines with J gene TRBJ1-2, with TRBD1 identical over 8 bases. The CDR3 length is 14 residues. J gave up 4 bases and V 3 bases, and 4 bases lay outside the gene matches. Per germline, CDR1 KGHSH and CDR2 LQKENI. The CDR3, as DNA: TGTGCCAGCTCACCCCGGGGGACAGGCTATGGCTACACCTTC. Its translation is CASSPRGTGYGYTF.

The chain has TRBV7-9 and TRBJ1-4; no definite D call. The CDR3 is 10 residues long. V dropped 8 bases and J dropped 8 bases, with 6 bases sitting between them. Germline assignment: CDR1 SEHNR and CDR2 FQNEAQ (reference sequence). The CDR3 loop reads CASAPEKLFF. As DNA, the CDR3 is TGTGCCAGCGCGCCAGAAAAACTGTTTTTT.

The rearrangement links TRBV19 to TRBJ2-7; D is unresolved. V was shortened by 3 bases and J by 0 bases, with 6 bases between the two germline ends. Germline V gene sequence: CDR1 LNHDA, CDR2 SQIVND (reference sequence). The CDR3 has 13 residues. The CDR3 coding sequence is TGTGCCAGTAGTATTTCCGGCTCCTACGAGCAGTACTTC. Its translation is CASSISGSYEQYF.

This chain uses TRBV5-4 with TRBJ2-1, with 7 bases aligning to TRBD1. Trimming at V came to 9 bases and at J to 2 bases, leaving 11 bases not matched to a gene. The CDR3 sequence is 15 residues long. The germline V gene encodes CDR1 SGHNT and CDR2 YYREEE (reference sequence). DNA for the CDR3: TGTGCCACCCAGGTGGGTGACAGGGCCTACAATGAGCAGTTCTTC. Translating it yields CATQVGDRAYNEQFF.